The rows below give T cell receptor beta chains drawn from one sample of a study of read filtering for tumor transcriptome and immune sequencing. Via MiXCR, TCRdb re-called the reads, giving one row per CDR3 protein. The sample holds 85,000 to 100,000 distinct CDR3 sequences; roughly a fifth are singletons and the top ten take about an eighth. The sequenced sample was a population of CD138-negative cells sorted from bone marrow. These receptors all come from a donor aged 40 or older with multiple myeloma. Both conserved end residues are part of each CDR3.

J gene | V gene | CDR3 protein
TRBJ1-5 | TRBV30 | CAWSVRGWGNQPQHF
TRBJ2-3 | TRBV18 | CASSPSGFSTDTQYF
TRBJ1-1 | TRBV2 | CASSEAQGAAFF
TRBJ2-5 | TRBV4-1 | CASSHPRHTRETQYF
TRBJ1-1 | TRBV29-1 | CSVPGTANTEAFF
TRBJ1-1 | TRBV20-1 | CSARGGLNTEAFF
TRBJ1-2 | TRBV28 | CASTLLVGDGYTF
TRBJ2-1 | TRBV7-6 | CASSPLGGGNEQFF
TRBJ2-1 | TRBV20-1 | CSATPTGHREQFF
TRBJ2-3 | TRBV7-9 | CASSLATTRADTQYF
TRBJ1-3 | TRBV29-1 | CSGQTASGNTIYF
TRBJ1-5 | TRBV28 | CASSPPPGQGDQPQHF
TRBJ2-2 | TRBV12-3/TRBV12-4 | CASSSGGGLATGELFF
TRBJ2-1 | TRBV28 | CASSGTGEPYNEQFF
TRBJ2-3 | TRBV6-1 | CASRPSGRSTDTQYF
TRBJ1-1 | TRBV5-1 | CASSFWGTTEAFF
TRBJ2-1 | TRBV12-3/TRBV12-4 | CASSLGLAPMGHEQFF
TRBJ2-1 | TRBV3-1 | CASSDRDRLQGNEQFF
TRBJ2-7 | TRBV5-1 | CASSFASSYEQYF
TRBJ2-7 | TRBV3-1 | CASSHSGSGEQYF